This T cell receptor (beta chain) came from a study of control samples from healthy donors and cancer patients. The protocol was immunoSEQ multiplex PCR, while the TCRdb copy is restricted to in-frame clones and leaves out a portion. Of 95,000 to 150,000 clones in the sample, 85% to 90% are singletons; the top ten hold about an eighth. The germline gives CDR1 SGHDT, CDR2 YYEEEE. Losses at the gene ends were 2 bases for V and 6 bases for J; bases not matched to a gene: 2. This CDR3 spans 13 amino acids. The TCR sequence derives from a man aged 30-40 years in good health. The chain has TRBV5-6 and TRBJ1-1; 9 bases fit TRBD1. The sample was blood. The CDR3 DNA reads as TGTGCCAGCAGCTTTACAGGGGGCCCTGAAGCTTTCTTT. Protein product: CASSFTGGPEAFF.